These 25 T cell receptor beta chains originate from one sample sequenced in a study of T cells after yellow fever vaccination. Each CDR3 protein gets one entry after TCRdb re-called the 5' RACE reads with MiXCR. The table shows some 110,000 distinct CDR3 sequences, with under 8.5% occurring only once. The specimen comprised CD4+ T cells sorted from PBMCs, sampled roughly 10 days after the first yellow fever vaccination. These receptors all come from a man in his late teens or twenties who received the YFV17D yellow fever vaccine.

This clonotype was recorded at least ten times. The CDR3 nucleotides read TGCAGTGCTAGTCCAGTAATCGACGAGCAGTACTTC. Protein sequence: CSASPVIDEQYF. The chain couples TRBV20-1 to TRBJ2-7, with D uncertain. The germline CDR1 and CDR2 sequences are DFQATT and SNEGSKA (reference sequence). The CDR3 totals 12 residues. The V and J ends lost 3 bases and 5 bases respectively, with 11 bases between them.

This clonotype was seen ten or more times. The V call is TRBV7-2, the J call TRBJ2-3; the match to TRBD2 covers 8 bases. The ends lost 4 bases at V and 7 bases at J; junction bases unmatched: 4. This CDR3 is 13 amino acids long. Germline CDR1 SGHTA, CDR2 FQGNSA. CDR3 sequence: CASSSLAGNTQYF. The CDR3 nucleotides are TGTGCCAGCAGCTCCTTAGCGGGAAATACGCAGTATTTT.

This clonotype was picked up many times. The chain couples TRBV12-3 or TRBV12-4 to TRBJ1-2, with TRBD1 matching 8 bases. This CDR3 has 15 amino acids. The junction had 10 bases not matched to a gene; V was cut back by 6 bases and J by 4 bases. CDR3 nucleotide sequence: TGTGCCAGCAGGCGTCAGGGGGCTCAGGGCTATGGCTACACCTTC. Residues: CASRRQGAQGYGYTF.

Many counts were recorded for this clonotype. The rearrangement joins TRBV5-1 to TRBJ2-3; the D call may be TRBD1 or TRBD2 (5 bases each). In germline, CDR1 is SGHRS, CDR2 YFSETQ. The V end was cut by 3 bases, the J end by 5 bases, with 16 bases between. CDR3 size: 15 residues. CDR3 nucleotide sequence: TGCGCCAGCAGCTACACCTGGGACCCAAAAGATACGCAGTATTTT. This encodes CASSYTWDPKDTQYF.

At least ten counts were recorded for this clonotype. This chain links TRBV5-6 with TRBJ2-1; D call uncertain. CDR1 and CDR2 from the germline V gene are SGHDT and YYEEEE. The CDR3 contains 12 residues. V was clipped by 5 bases and J by 9 bases, with 12 bases between them. The CDR3 DNA is TGTGCCAGCAGTTACGACGCCTCTGAGCAGTTCTTC. Its translation is CASSYDASEQFF. Based on the CDR3 plus reference TRBV5-6 and TRBJ2-1, the full variable domain is DAGVTQSPTHLIKTRGQQVTLRCSPKSGHDTVSWYQQALGQGPQFIFQYYEEEERQRGNFPDRFSGHQFPNYSSELNVNALLLGDSALYLCASSYDASEQFFGPGTRLTVL.

This sequence joins TRBV12-3 or TRBV12-4 and TRBJ2-7, with TRBD1 matching 7 bases. The length of the CDR3 is 16 residues. V was clipped by 1 base and J by 0 bases; unmatched bases: 6. CDR3 bases: TGTGCCAGCAGTTTAGTTGGGACAGACTACTCCTACGAGCAGTACTTC. This encodes CASSLVGTDYSYEQYF.

In its sample, this clonotype was seen many times. The chain recombines TRBV14 with TRBJ2-5; TRBD1 aligns across 11 bases. Germline loops: CDR1 SGHDN, CDR2 FVKESK. V shed 5 bases and J 4 bases; nucleotides not matched to a gene: 6. The CDR3 runs 15 residues. The CDR3 nucleotides are TGTGCCAGCAGCGACCTGGACAGGGGGCGAGAGACCCAGTACTTC. Protein sequence: CASSDLDRGRETQYF.

The V gene is TRBV7-6, the J gene TRBJ1-6, with D possibly TRBD1 on 5 matching bases. The CDR3 spans 16 residues. V lost 5 bases, J lost 0 bases, and 11 bases lay in between. Germline CDR1 and CDR2: SGHVS and FNYEAQ. The CDR3: CASSPRDGSYNSPLHF. Written as DNA, the CDR3 is TGTGCCAGCAGCCCCCGGGACGGCTCCTATAATTCACCCCTCCACTTT.

This clonotype was recorded at least ten times. The chain is built from TRBV5-1 and TRBJ2-7; D possibly corresponds to TRBD2 (5 bases). Trimming pared 1 base from V and 7 bases from J, leaving 15 bases between. The length of the CDR3 is 14 residues. Germline V gives CDR1 SGHRS, CDR2 YFSETQ. The CDR3 nucleotides read TGCGCCAGCAGCTTGAAGGGCCTACGCGGGGAGCAGTACTTC. Amino acid sequence: CASSLKGLRGEQYF.

This clonotype has a count of ten or more. CDR3 DNA: TGCGCCAGCAGTCCAAAGACCGGGACAGGGGTCTTAGGTGGCTACACCTTC. This encodes CASSPKTGTGVLGGYTF. The genes are TRBV4-3 and TRBJ1-2, with TRBD1 matching over 10 bases. J was trimmed by 7 bases and V by 6 bases; bases with no gene match: 17. The CDR3 totals 17 residues. CDR1 and CDR2 (germline): LGHNA, YSLEER.

This clonotype was picked up many times. The chain couples TRBV7-8 to TRBJ2-3; D is possibly TRBD1 (5 bases). Germline V CDR1 and CDR2: SGHVS, FQNEAQ. V was pared by 6 bases and J by 4 bases, with 14 bases between. This CDR3 spans 14 amino acids. The CDR3 spells CASRLRQGADTQYF. CDR3 sequence (DNA): TGTGCCAGCAGGCTCCGGCAGGGCGCAGATACGCAGTATTTT.

There are many counts of this clonotype. This chain links TRBV12-3 or TRBV12-4 with TRBJ2-2; the D gene is possibly TRBD1 (6 bases). V lost 8 bases and J 5 bases, leaving 9 bases between the germline ends. The CDR3 runs 12 residues. The CDR3 sequence: CASHRETGELFF. DNA of the CDR3: TGTGCCAGCCACAGGGAGACCGGGGAGCTGTTTTTT.

The table lists this clonotype with many counts. This sequence joins TRBV7-2 and TRBJ1-6, with D uncertain. The V end was cut by 5 bases, the J end by 5 bases, with 7 bases between. This CDR3 contains 13 residues. The germline V gene has CDR1 SGHTA and CDR2 FQGNSA. CDR3 nucleotide sequence: TGTGCCAGCAGCCGGCCCCATAATTCACCCCTCCACTTT. Residues: CASSRPHNSPLHF.

In its sample, this clonotype was seen many times. The chain couples TRBV5-1 to TRBJ2-5, with D hard to call. This CDR3 comprises 14 residues. V lost 0 bases, J lost 2 bases, and 8 bases lay in between. The germline V gene encodes CDR1 SGHRS and CDR2 YFSETQ. The CDR3 region is CASSLGQTQETQYF. The CDR3 nucleotides are TGCGCCAGCAGCTTGGGTCAGACACAAGAGACCCAGTACTTC.

This clonotype was counted ten times or more. The chain couples TRBV4-2 to TRBJ2-3; tentatively, D is TRBD1 (5 bases). This CDR3 region has 16 residues. The germline V gene encodes CDR1 LGHNA and CDR2 YNFKEQ. V gave up 1 base and J gave up 0 bases, with 11 bases separating them. The CDR3 nucleotides read TGTGCCAGCAGCCAAGTGGGTGGGGCAAGCACAGATACGCAGTATTTT. As protein: CASSQVGGASTDTQYF.

This clonotype was found a few times. The V and J genes are TRBV24-1 and TRBJ1-5; no reliable D call. V dropped 4 bases and J dropped 11 bases, with 11 bases sitting between them. Germline assignment: CDR1 KGHDR and CDR2 SFDVKD. CDR3 length: 12 residues. The CDR3 spells CATSDPSGTQHF. CDR3 nucleotides: TGTGCCACCAGTGACCCAAGTGGGACCCAGCATTTT.

This clonotype was seen ten or more times. The rearrangement joins TRBV5-1 to TRBJ2-7; D remains unclear. Germline V lookup: CDR1 SGHRS, CDR2 YFSETQ. CDR3 length equals 19 residues. Trimming cost V 4 bases and J 3 bases, with 29 bases left between them. The DNA for the CDR3 is TGCGCCAGCAGCCCACTCCCGAACGAGTCGCGGAAGTTGTACTACGAGCAGTACGTC. Amino acid sequence: CASSPLPNESRKLYYEQYV.

This clonotype was counted ten times or more. This chain links TRBV10-3 with TRBJ2-4, with 7 bases fitting TRBD1. CDR3 length: 14 residues. CDR1 and CDR2 from the germline V gene are ENHRY and SYGVKD. V gave up 8 bases and J gave up 6 bases; unmatched junction bases: 10. The CDR3 sequence: CAIPEGAAPNIQYF. DNA for the CDR3: TGTGCCATCCCCGAGGGGGCAGCTCCAAACATTCAGTACTTC.

This clonotype has ten or more counts. The genes are TRBV20-1 and TRBJ1-3; no firm D call. This CDR3 spans 12 amino acids. Germline CDR1 is DFQATT and CDR2 is SNEGSKA (reference sequence). V shed 1 base and J shed 4 bases, with 5 bases lying between them. CDR3 sequence reads: CSARAGGNTIYF. In DNA, the CDR3 is TGCAGTGCTAGAGCGGGGGGAAACACCATATATTTT.

Comment on this clonotype: A read error may account for a junction end that differs from germline. J is TRBJ2-7 and V is TRBV7-9; D unresolved. Germline CDR1 reads SEHNR; CDR2 reads FQNEAQ (reference sequence). This CDR3 contains 14 residues. The CDR3 region is CASSLGLSSYEQNF. The CDR3 DNA sequence: TGTGCCAGCAGCTTAGGCCTTAGCTCCTACGAGCAGAACTTC.

There are many counts of this clonotype. The rearrangement links TRBV12-3 or TRBV12-4 to TRBJ1-2; D gene uncertain. CDR3 length equals 13 residues. Deletions cut 8 bases from V and 6 bases from J, with 16 bases between. The CDR3 nucleotides are TGTGCCAGCCCCCCTAGAGTGAGCCATGGCTACACCTTC. Translation gives CASPPRVSHGYTF.

This clonotype showed up many times. The V and J genes are TRBV6-1 and TRBJ1-4; D is ambiguous. Germline assignment: CDR1 MNHNS and CDR2 SASEGT. The germline V and J ends were trimmed by 5 bases and 0 bases, with 10 bases remaining between them. This CDR3 comprises 15 residues. The CDR3 DNA sequence: TGTGCCAGCAGTCAGAATCTTCCAACTAATGAAAAACTGTTTTTT. Amino acids: CASSQNLPTNEKLFF.

This clonotype was counted many times. The chain joins TRBV7-2 to TRBJ2-5; 10 positions agree with TRBD2. Germline CDR1 is SGHTA and CDR2 is FQGNSA. Trimming took 2 bases from V and 2 from J; bases not matched to a gene: 5. The CDR3 has 16 amino acids. The CDR3 DNA sequence: TGTGCCAGCAGCTTAAGGCTAGCGGGGGTGCAAGAGACCCAGTACTTC. This codes for CASSLRLAGVQETQYF.

In its sample, this clonotype was seen many times. The chain recombines TRBV6-5 with TRBJ1-1, with D unclear. This CDR3 has 16 residues. Per the germline V gene, CDR1 is MNHEY and CDR2 is SVGAGI. Between the trimmed V and J ends, which lost 0 bases and 11 bases, there was a span of 22 bases. The CDR3 sequence: CASSYSAPGLPSGAFF. The CDR3 coding sequence is TGTGCCAGCAGTTACTCGGCACCGGGCCTTCCCTCTGGGGCTTTCTTT.

This clonotype was counted ten times or more. This CDR3 reads CASSQSSGVQYF. For the CDR3, the DNA is TGTGCCAGCAGCCAAAGTTCAGGGGTGCAGTACTTC. The rearrangement joins TRBV14 to TRBJ2-7, with D maybe TRBD1 (6 bases). Germline assignment: CDR1 SGHDN and CDR2 FVKESK. This CDR3 contains 12 residues. Trimming removed 2 bases from V and 9 bases from J, with 11 bases in between.